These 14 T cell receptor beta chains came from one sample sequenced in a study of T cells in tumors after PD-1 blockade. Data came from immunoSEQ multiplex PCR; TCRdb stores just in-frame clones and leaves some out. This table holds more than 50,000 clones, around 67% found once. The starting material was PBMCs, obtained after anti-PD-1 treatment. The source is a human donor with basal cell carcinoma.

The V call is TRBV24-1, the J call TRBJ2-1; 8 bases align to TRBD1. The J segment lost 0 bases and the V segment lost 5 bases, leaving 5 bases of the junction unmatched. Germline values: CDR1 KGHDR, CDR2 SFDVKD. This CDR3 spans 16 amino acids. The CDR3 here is CATSVSGGSSYNEQFF. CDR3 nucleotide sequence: TGTGCCACCAGTGTGTCAGGGGGCAGCTCCTACAATGAGCAGTTCTTC.

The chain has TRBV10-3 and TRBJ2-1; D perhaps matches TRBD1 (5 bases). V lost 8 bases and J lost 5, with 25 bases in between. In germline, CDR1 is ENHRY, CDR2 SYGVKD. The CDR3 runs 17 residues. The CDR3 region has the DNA TGTGCCATCGGAACAGGTTCGGCCCTGACCTCGGACAATGAGCAGTTCTTC. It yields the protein CAIGTGSALTSDNEQFF.

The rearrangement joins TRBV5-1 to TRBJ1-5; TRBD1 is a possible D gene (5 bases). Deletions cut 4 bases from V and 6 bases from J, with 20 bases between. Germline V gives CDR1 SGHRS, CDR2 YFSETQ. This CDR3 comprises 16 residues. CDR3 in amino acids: CASSPGGAGLSQPQHF. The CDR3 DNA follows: TGCGCCAGCAGCCCTGGTGGGGCAGGTTTGTCTCAGCCCCAGCATTTT.

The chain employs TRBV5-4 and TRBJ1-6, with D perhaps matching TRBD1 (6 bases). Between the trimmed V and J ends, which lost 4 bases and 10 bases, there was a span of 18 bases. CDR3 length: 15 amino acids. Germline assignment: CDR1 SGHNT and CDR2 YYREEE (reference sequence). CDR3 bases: TGTGCCAGCAGCCCGCGTGGGGGGGGCGACTCACCCCTCCACTTT. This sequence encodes CASSPRGGGDSPLHF.

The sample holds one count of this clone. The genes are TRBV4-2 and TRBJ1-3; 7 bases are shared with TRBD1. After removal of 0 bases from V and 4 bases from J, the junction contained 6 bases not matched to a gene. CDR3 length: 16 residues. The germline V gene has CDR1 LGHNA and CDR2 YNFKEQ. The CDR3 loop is CASSQDAPGGGNTIYF. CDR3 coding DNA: TGTGCCAGCAGCCAAGATGCCCCAGGGGGAGGAAACACCATATATTTT.

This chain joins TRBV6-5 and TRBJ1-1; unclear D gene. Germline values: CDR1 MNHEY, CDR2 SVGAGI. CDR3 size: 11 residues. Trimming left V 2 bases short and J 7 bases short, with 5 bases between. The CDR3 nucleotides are TGTGCCAGCAGTTACAGACTTGAAGCTTTCTTT. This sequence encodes CASSYRLEAFF.

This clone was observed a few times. DNA for the CDR3: TGTGCCAGCAGCCCCTTCGACGAGCAGTACTTC. This sequence encodes CASSPFDEQYF. The chain employs TRBV7-9 and TRBJ2-7; D is unclear. From germline, CDR1 is SEHNR and CDR2 FQNEAQ (reference sequence). V was clipped by 5 bases and J by 5 bases, with 7 bases between them. The CDR3 covers 11 residues.

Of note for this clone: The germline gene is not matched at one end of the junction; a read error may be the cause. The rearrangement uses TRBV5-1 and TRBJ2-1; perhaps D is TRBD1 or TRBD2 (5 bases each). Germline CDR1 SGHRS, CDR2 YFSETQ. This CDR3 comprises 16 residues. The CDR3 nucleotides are TGCGCCAGCAGCGCAGGGACCCAGCCCCCCTACAGTGAGCAGTTCTTC. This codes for CASSAGTQPPYSEQFF.

As DNA, the CDR3 is TGCGCCACAAAGAGTTGGGGGACCCTCACAGATACGCAGTATTTT. Protein: CATKSWGTLTDTQYF. The chain has TRBV5-1 and TRBJ2-3; D could derive from TRBD1 or TRBD2 (5 bases each). CDR1 is SGHRS and CDR2 is YFSETQ in the germline V gene. The V end lost 9 bases, the J end lost 2 bases, and 19 bases lay between the germline ends. This CDR3 contains 15 residues.

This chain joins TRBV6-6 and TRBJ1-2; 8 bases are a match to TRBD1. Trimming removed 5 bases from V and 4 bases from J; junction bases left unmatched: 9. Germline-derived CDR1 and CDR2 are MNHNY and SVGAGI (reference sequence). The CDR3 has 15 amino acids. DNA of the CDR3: TGTGCCAGCAGTCATACAGGGGGGCTTGGCTATGGCTACACCTTC. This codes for CASSHTGGLGYGYTF.

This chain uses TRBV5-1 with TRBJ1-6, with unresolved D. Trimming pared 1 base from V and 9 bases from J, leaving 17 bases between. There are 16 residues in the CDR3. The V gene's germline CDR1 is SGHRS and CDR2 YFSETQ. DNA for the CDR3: TGCGCCAGCAGCTTGTTTGGAGAGTTTGGGATTTCACCCCTCCACTTT. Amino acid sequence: CASSLFGEFGISPLHF.

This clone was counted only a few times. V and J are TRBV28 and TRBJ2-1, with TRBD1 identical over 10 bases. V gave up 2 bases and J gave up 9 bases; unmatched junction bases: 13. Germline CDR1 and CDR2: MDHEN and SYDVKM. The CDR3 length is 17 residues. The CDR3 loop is CASSLEWDRGRVGEQFF. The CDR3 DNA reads TGTGCCAGCAGTTTAGAATGGGACAGGGGTAGAGTGGGTGAGCAGTTCTTC.

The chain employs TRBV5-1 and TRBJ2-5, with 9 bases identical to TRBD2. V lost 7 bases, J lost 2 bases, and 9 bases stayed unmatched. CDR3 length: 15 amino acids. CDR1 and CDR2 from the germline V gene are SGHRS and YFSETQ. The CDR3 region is CASAERGAPQETQYF. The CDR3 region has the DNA TGCGCCAGCGCCGAGCGGGGGGCCCCACAAGAGACCCAGTACTTC.

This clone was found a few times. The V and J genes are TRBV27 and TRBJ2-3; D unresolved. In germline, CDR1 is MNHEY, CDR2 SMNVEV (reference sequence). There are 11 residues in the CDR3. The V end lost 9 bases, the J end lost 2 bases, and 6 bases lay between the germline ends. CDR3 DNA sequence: TGTGCCAGTCAACACACAGATACGCAGTATTTT. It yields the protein CASQHTDTQYF.